This T cell receptor beta chain was recorded in a study of cytomegalovirus exposure and HLA in healthy donors. General study points: Altogether, 150 to 200 TCR beta chains were recorded as cytomegalovirus-associated. For cytomegalovirus status, the classifier reportedly gave diagnoses with high specificity and sensitivity.

As regards this clone: Its matching antigen is unknown.

The protocol was immunoSEQ multiplex PCR, while the TCRdb copy is restricted to in-frame clones and leaves out a portion. Seen here are roughly 150,000 clones, more than 70% observed once, and the top ten hold 3%. Source material: PBMCs. This sequence was found in a man younger than 35 in good health and CMV-seronegative.

This CDR3 is CSVEKGQGVRELFF. The CDR3 DNA reads TGCAGCGTTGAAAAGGGACAGGGGGTACGGGAGCTGTTTTTT. The chain has TRBV29-1 and TRBJ2-2; 11 bases are shared with TRBD1. Losses at the gene ends were 2 bases for V and 9 bases for J; bases not matched to a gene: 5. The length of the CDR3 is 14 residues. Germline CDR1 is SQVTM and CDR2 is ANQGSEA.